The rows below give T cell receptor beta chains drawn from one sample of a study of blood T cell repertoires in COVID-19. The protocol was immunoSEQ multiplex PCR, while the TCRdb copy is restricted to in-frame clones and leaves out a portion. Of approximately 90,000 clones listed, about 88% were seen once; the top ten hold approximately 1.3%. The sequenced sample was peripheral blood. The receptor set was obtained from an elderly man with active or convalescent COVID-19. Each CDR3 is given with its conserved first and last residue. A D gene is named only where the DNA matches it firmly. A row's size may be missing; if present it is once, few, many or a size class.

J gene,D gene,V gene,clone size,CDR3 protein,CDR3 DNA
TRBJ1-6,TRBD1,TRBV3-1/TRBV3-2,-,CASSPQGYNSPLHF,TGTGCCAGCAGCCCACAGGGGTATAATTCACCCCTCCACTTT
TRBJ2-1,TRBD2,TRBV2,-,CASSEERTSSYNEQFF,TGTGCCAGCAGTGAAGAGAGGACTAGCTCCTACAATGAGCAGTTCTTC
TRBJ1-4,-,TRBV19,-,CASKSLTGVTNEKLFF,TGTGCCAGTAAATCCCTAACCGGGGTTACTAATGAAAAACTGTTTTTT
TRBJ2-3,TRBD2,TRBV4-2,-,CASSQGWREWSDTQYF,TGTGCCAGCAGCCAAGGTTGGCGGGAGTGGTCAGATACGCAGTATTTT
TRBJ1-4,-,TRBV28,-,CASNRVREKLFF,TGTGCCAGCAATCGGGTGAGGGAAAAACTGTTTTTT
TRBJ1-1,-,TRBV5-4,-,CASSLVSGSNEAFF,TGTGCCAGCAGCTTGGTTTCCGGGTCTAATGAAGCTTTCTTT
TRBJ2-7,TRBD2,TRBV24-1,-,CATSDGLAGVYEQYF,TGTGCCACCAGTGATGGGCTAGCGGGAGTATACGAGCAGTACTTC
TRBJ1-6,-,TRBV14,-,CASSQASGLYNSPLHF,TGTGCCAGCAGCCAAGCTTCCGGTCTTTATAATTCACCCCTCCACTTT
TRBJ2-7,TRBD2,TRBV14,-,CASSALAPGSYEQYF,TGTGCCAGCAGCGCACTAGCGCCGGGATCTTACGAGCAGTACTTC
TRBJ2-7,-,TRBV5-4,-,CASSLTLSEQYF,TGTGCCAGCAGCTTAACTCTGTCCGAGCAGTACTTC
TRBJ2-7,-,TRBV5-1,-,CASSLALDKSINEQYF,TGCGCCAGCAGCTTGGCCCTGGACAAGAGCATAAACGAGCAGTACTTC
TRBJ2-7,TRBD2,TRBV5-5,few,CASSLGTSGRQYF,TGTGCCAGCAGCTTGGGGACTAGCGGGAGGCAGTACTTC
TRBJ1-1,-,TRBV3-1/TRBV3-2,-,CASSQDSIELREAFF,TGTGCCAGCAGCCAAGATTCTATCGAGTTACGTGAAGCTTTCTTT
TRBJ1-1,-,TRBV11-1,few,CASPLNYPHRLTEAFF,TGTGCCAGCCCCTTAAACTACCCGCACAGGTTAACTGAAGCTTTCTTT
TRBJ1-4,-,TRBV6-6,-,CASSYPSGVDEKLFF,TGTGCCAGCAGTTACCCATCCGGGGTTGATGAAAAACTGTTTTTT
TRBJ1-2,-,TRBV27,-,CASSFGLGREAYGYTF,TGTGCCAGCAGTTTTGGTCTCGGCAGGGAGGCCTATGGCTACACCTTC
TRBJ1-4,TRBD1,TRBV18,once,CASSPDRVKLFF,TGTGCCAGCTCGCCGGACAGGGTCAAACTGTTTTTT
TRBJ2-7,-,TRBV29-1,-,CSVVSFSSYEQYF,TGCAGCGTTGTCAGTTTCAGCTCCTACGAGCAGTACTTC
TRBJ2-3,TRBD2,TRBV2,-,CAPGGLAGISTDTQYF,TGTGCCCCCGGAGGTCTAGCGGGTATTAGCACAGATACGCAGTATTTT
TRBJ2-1,-,TRBV6-6,-,CASSLVGGDKFF,TGTGCCAGCAGTTTGGTGGGAGGAGATAAATTCTTC
TRBJ2-3,-,TRBV6-2/TRBV6-3,-,CASSYSAGPTNTQYF,TGTGCCAGCAGTTACTCTGCGGGACCTACAAATACGCAGTATTTT
TRBJ2-3,-,TRBV6-2/TRBV6-3,-,CASSYLLVGDTQYF,TGTGCCAGCAGTTACCTCCTAGTCGGGGATACGCAGTATTTT
TRBJ1-2,-,TRBV5-6,-,CASSLGQNNYGYTF,TGTGCCAGCAGCTTGGGACAGAATAACTATGGCTACACCTTC
TRBJ2-3,TRBD2,TRBV5-5,-,CASSLGGLAGTDTQYF,TGTGCCAGCAGCCTGGGGGGACTAGCGGGCACAGATACGCAGTATTTT
TRBJ2-3,TRBD2,TRBV7-3,-,CASRLKPGLRTDTQYF,TGTGCCAGCAGGCTCAAACCGGGACTACGCACAGATACGCAGTATTTT
TRBJ2-7,-,TRBV9,few,CASSVGQGEQYF,TGTGCCAGCAGCGTAGGGCAGGGGGAGCAGTACTTC
TRBJ1-1,-,TRBV19,-,CASSISGSNTEAFF,TGTGCCAGTAGTATATCCGGGTCGAACACTGAAGCTTTCTTT
TRBJ2-4,TRBD2,TRBV5-6,-,CASSLVNGGLIGNIQYF,TGTGCCAGCAGCTTAGTTAACGGGGGGTTAATAGGCAACATTCAGTACTTC
TRBJ2-5,-,TRBV7-2,-,CASSPRPGQETQYF,TGTGCCAGCAGCCCACGGCCGGGTCAAGAGACCCAGTACTTC
TRBJ1-3,-,TRBV24-1,-,CATSDPGSGNTIYF,TGTGCCACCAGTGATCCAGGGTCTGGAAACACCATATATTTT
TRBJ2-5,-,TRBV5-5,-,CASSLLVGVGQETQYF,TGTGCCAGCAGCTTGTTGGTAGGGGTAGGACAAGAGACCCAGTACTTC
TRBJ2-6,TRBD1,TRBV27,-,CASSPRTGPYSGANVLTF,TGTGCCAGCAGTCCTAGGACAGGGCCCTACTCTGGGGCCAACGTCCTGACTTTC
TRBJ1-3,TRBD1,TRBV18,-,CASSPPDRAGNTIYF,TGTGCCAGCTCACCACCGGACAGGGCTGGAAACACCATATATTTT
TRBJ2-1,-,TRBV7-2,-,CASSLTGQIYNEQFF,TGTGCCAGCAGCTTAACCGGACAGATCTACAATGAGCAGTTCTTC
TRBJ2-1,TRBD2,TRBV6-2/TRBV6-3,-,CASSPGFGGRAPNEQFF,TGTGCCAGCAGCCCCGGATTCGGCGGGAGGGCCCCCAATGAGCAGTTCTTC
TRBJ2-2,TRBD1,TRBV13,-,CASSRTGMEGTGELFF,TGTGCCAGCAGCAGGACAGGGATGGAGGGCACCGGGGAGCTGTTTTTT
TRBJ2-1,-,TRBV24-1,-,CATGGGPNEQFF,TGTGCCACAGGGGGGGGACCGAATGAGCAGTTCTTC
TRBJ2-7,-,TRBV19,-,CASSTGVRPYEQYF,TGTGCCAGTAGTACGGGGGTCAGGCCCTACGAGCAGTACTTC
TRBJ1-2,-,TRBV6-5,-,CASSYSENYGYTF,TGTGCCAGCAGTTACTCAGAGAACTATGGCTACACCTTC
TRBJ2-2,-,TRBV27,-,CASSFFAAGELFF,TGTGCCAGCAGTTTCTTCGCGGCCGGGGAGCTGTTTTTT
TRBJ2-1,-,TRBV5-4,once,CASSPDSSSYNEQFF,TGTGCCAGCAGCCCTGACAGCAGCTCCTACAATGAGCAGTTCTTC
TRBJ2-7,-,TRBV5-4,-,CASSQRYVGSRSYEQYF,TGTGCCAGCAGCCAGCGCTATGTGGGGAGCCGCTCCTACGAGCAGTACTTC
TRBJ1-3,-,TRBV18,-,CASSPRGNTIYF,TGTGCCAGCTCACCGCGGGGAAACACCATATATTTT
TRBJ2-5,-,TRBV5-1,-,CASSRGTDQETQYF,TGCGCCAGCAGCCGGGGGACAGACCAAGAGACCCAGTACTTC
TRBJ2-1,-,TRBV6-5,-,CASNRVTFTYNEQFF,TGTGCCAGCAATCGAGTGACATTCACCTACAATGAGCAGTTCTTC
TRBJ1-2,TRBD1,TRBV10-3,-,CAISGNRGTVQNYGYTF,TGTGCCATCAGTGGAAACCGCGGGACAGTACAAAACTATGGCTACACCTTC
TRBJ1-5,-,TRBV4-2,-,CASSQDGGFSNQPQHF,TGTGCCAGCAGCCAAGATGGGGGGTTTAGCAATCAGCCCCAGCATTTT
TRBJ2-3,-,TRBV5-7,once,CASSLGTFRTTQYF,TGTGCCAGCAGCTTGGGGACCTTCCGGACAACGCAGTATTTT
TRBJ1-1,TRBD1,TRBV11-2,-,CASSSRGQGAAEAFF,TGTGCCAGCAGCTCGAGAGGACAGGGGGCGGCTGAAGCTTTCTTT
TRBJ1-1,TRBD1,TRBV6-1,-,CASSDPGQGAMPFF,TGTGCCAGCAGTGATCCAGGACAGGGGGCGATGCCTTTCTTT
TRBJ2-7,-,TRBV3-1/TRBV3-2,-,CASSQAQAHEQYF,TGTGCCAGCAGCCAAGCCCAGGCTCACGAGCAGTACTTC
TRBJ2-1,TRBD2,TRBV7-2,-,CASSLVGTSGNNEQFF,TGTGCCAGCAGCTTAGTCGGGACTAGCGGGAACAATGAGCAGTTCTTC
TRBJ1-3,-,TRBV4-1,-,CASSQDRLKSGGNTIYF,TGCGCCAGCAGCCAAGATCGCCTCAAATCGGGTGGAAACACCATATATTTT
TRBJ2-7,-,TRBV7-9,-,CASSLGTESSEQYF,TGTGCCAGCAGCTTGGGGACTGAATCGAGCGAGCAGTACTTC
TRBJ1-5,-,TRBV3-1/TRBV3-2,-,CASSTSGAGPQHF,TGTGCCAGCAGCACAAGCGGTGCGGGGCCCCAGCATTTT